This T cell receptor beta chain comes out of a study of blood T cell repertoires in COVID-19. Study-level information: Sources were T cells, B-cell-depleted T cells, or PBMCs; the material itself was cDNA or gDNA.

Original processing notes: Estimates of nucleated cell counts were drawn from the amplification of reference gene primers. Method: immunoSEQ multiplex PCR; TCRdb's copy keeps in-frame clones and lacks some. For V, J and clone size, that table is used; D and trimming come from the DNA. The sample lists roughly 240,000 clones; 86% were seen once. Individuals aged about 18 to 100 years were recruited from fewer than 30 US areas. Symptom resolution, clearance, or two negative PCRs marked donors in Cohort 3 as recovered. The receptor's source is a woman in her fifties or sixties who had recovered from COVID-19. The sequenced material came from PBMCs or T cells enriched from blood (not recorded which).

This CDR3 reads CASSPGAGEYGYTF. CDR3 coding DNA: TGTGCCAGCTCACCGGGGGCCGGAGAATATGGCTACACCTTC. The gene calls are TRBV18 and TRBJ1-2, with a weak D call TRBD1 (6 bases). Germline V lookup: CDR1 KGHSH, CDR2 LQKENI. The CDR3 has 14 amino acids. Deletions cut 3 bases from V and 5 bases from J, with 13 bases between.